This entry lists 7 T cell receptor beta chains sequenced from one sample in a study of CD4 T cells in relation to SARS-CoV-2 and coronaviruses. Method: immunoSEQ multiplex PCR; TCRdb's copy keeps in-frame clones and lacks some. The sample holds about 54,000 clones, 92% seen once. Sequences were obtained from naive CD4+ T cells from PBMCs. The sample's subset: naive CD4+ T cells isolated by negative enrichment. These receptors were collected from an adult with COVID-19.

The V gene is TRBV28, the J gene TRBJ2-1, with 10 bases fitting TRBD1. Germline lookup yields CDR1 MDHEN and CDR2 SYDVKM. The CDR3 spans 14 residues. Germline trimming cut 6 bases from V and 8 bases from J; bases unmatched to any gene: 7. As DNA, the CDR3 is TGTGCCAGCAGCCGACAGGGGGCAGGGGATGAGCAGTTCTTC. Protein sequence: CASSRQGAGDEQFF.

This sequence joins TRBV7-3 and TRBJ2-7; possible D gene TRBD2, 6 bases. The V end was cut by 0 bases, the J end by 3 bases, with 12 bases between. Germline CDR1 is SGHTA and CDR2 is FQGTGA. The CDR3 is 15 amino acids. The CDR3 protein is CASSLTGGGGYEQYF. The CDR3 region has the DNA TGTGCCAGCAGCTTAACGGGAGGTGGTGGCTACGAGCAGTACTTC.

This clone was observed a few times. This sequence joins TRBV28 and TRBJ1-5; 7 bases map to TRBD1. The CDR3 sequence is 16 residues long. The J segment lost 3 bases and the V segment lost 3 bases, leaving 8 bases of the junction unmatched. Germline V gene sequence: CDR1 MDHEN, CDR2 SYDVKM. This CDR3 is CASSLRYRGFNQPQHF. CDR3 DNA: TGTGCCAGCAGTTTGCGTTACAGGGGCTTCAATCAGCCCCAGCATTTT. Drawing the rest from reference TRBV28 and TRBJ1-5, the complete variable domain is DVKVTQSSRYLVKRTGEKVFLECVQDMDHENMFWYRQDPGLGLRLIYFSYDVKMKEKGDIPEGYSVSREKKERFSLILESASTNQTSMYLCASSLRYRGFNQPQHFGDGTRLSIL.

V usage is TRBV5-4 and J usage is TRBJ2-7; tentative D call: TRBD2 (5 bases). V lost 1 base and J lost 4, with 12 bases in between. This CDR3 comprises 14 residues. Germline loops: CDR1 SGHNT, CDR2 YYREEE (reference sequence). The CDR3 DNA sequence: TGTGCCAGCAGCTTGATCGAGCGGAGTTACGAGCAGTACTTC. Its protein is CASSLIERSYEQYF.

Only one count was recorded for this clone. The chain combines TRBV28 with TRBJ2-2; the D gene could be TRBD1 or TRBD2 (6 bases each). Trimming pared 9 bases from V and 0 bases from J, leaving 14 bases between. From germline, CDR1 is MDHEN and CDR2 SYDVKM. The CDR3 has 15 residues. CDR3 sequence reads: CASGGTPPNTGELFF. CDR3 sequence (DNA): TGTGCCAGTGGGGGGACACCACCGAACACCGGGGAGCTGTTTTTT. Supplemented by reference TRBV28 and TRBJ2-2, the full variable domain reads DVKVTQSSRYLVKRTGEKVFLECVQDMDHENMFWYRQDPGLGLRLIYFSYDVKMKEKGDIPEGYSVSREKKERFSLILESASTNQTSMYLCASGGTPPNTGELFFGEGSRLTVL.

The chain recombines TRBV7-2 with TRBJ1-6; TRBD1 might be the D (5 bases). This CDR3 has 18 residues. The germline V gene encodes CDR1 SGHTA and CDR2 FQGNSA. V was trimmed by 2 bases and J by 5 bases, leaving 19 bases between them. The CDR3 bases are TGTGCCAGCAGCTTAAGGAGTTCAGGGCGCCTTCATAATTCACCCCTCCACTTT. This codes for CASSLRSSGRLHNSPLHF.

A single count supports this clone. This chain joins TRBV19 and TRBJ1-2; TRBD1 might be the D (5 bases). Germline lookup yields CDR1 LNHDA and CDR2 SQIVND (reference sequence). Trimming took 6 bases from V and 5 from J, leaving 7 bases between them. This CDR3 has 11 residues. CDR3 DNA: TGTGCCAGTAGCGACAGATATGGCTACACCTTC. Its translation is CASSDRYGYTF.